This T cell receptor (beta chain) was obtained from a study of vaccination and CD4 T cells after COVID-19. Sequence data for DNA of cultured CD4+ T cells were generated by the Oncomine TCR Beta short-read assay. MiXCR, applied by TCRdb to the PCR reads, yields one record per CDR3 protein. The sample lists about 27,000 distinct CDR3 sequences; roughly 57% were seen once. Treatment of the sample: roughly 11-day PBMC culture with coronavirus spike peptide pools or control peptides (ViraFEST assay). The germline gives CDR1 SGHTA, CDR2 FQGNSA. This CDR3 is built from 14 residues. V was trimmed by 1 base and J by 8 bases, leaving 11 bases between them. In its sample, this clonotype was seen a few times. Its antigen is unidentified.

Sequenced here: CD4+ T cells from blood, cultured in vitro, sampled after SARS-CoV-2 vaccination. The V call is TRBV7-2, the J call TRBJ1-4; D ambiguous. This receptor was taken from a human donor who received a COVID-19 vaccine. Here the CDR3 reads CASSLGGLGEKLFF. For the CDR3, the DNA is TGTGCCAGCAGCTTAGGGGGATTAGGAGAAAAACTGTTTTTT.